This T cell receptor (beta chain) emerged from a study of cytomegalovirus exposure and HLA in healthy donors (dated by TCRdb to about 2017). About the study as a whole: According to an earlier analysis of several hundred of the donors, about 179 million T cells yielded roughly 110 million unique TCR beta sequences and approximately 300 Gb of sequence data. About 310 gigabases of sequencing data and approximately 85 million unique TCR sequences were included in an early release covering roughly 600 HLA-typed donors. Of the 398 genotyped donors, approximately 80% fell in the genetic ancestry cluster associated with self-reported Caucasian donors. The study was designed to test whether signatures of past pathogen exposure could be identified by cataloging public T cell receptors. The T cell repertoires of 666 subjects were profiled by immunosequencing and related to cytomegalovirus serostatus. A separate validation cohort of over a hundred different subjects was used in addition to the approximately 610-subject first cohort. To predict cytomegalovirus infection status, the study brought together high-throughput TCR immunosequencing, statistical association of individual TCRs with disease status, and machine learning. To study patterns of TCR occurrence, a later analysis re-analyzed previously published TCR beta repertoires from around 660 donors and added high-resolution HLA genotyping. In the later analysis, no new phenotypic data were used to find candidate immune exposures; instead, reliance was placed on TCR beta sequences and their occurrence across donors. To decide whether each TCR beta V gene segment behaved as functional or pseudogenic, an earlier analysis of approximately 620 of the donors relied on high-throughput TCR beta sequencing. Donor age, sex, ethnicity and CMV serostatus were compiled together with the repertoire data. In a later genetic analysis, genome-wide SNP genotypes for about 60% of the 666 donors were used, and that subset was treated as a discovery cohort. Every repertoire in the discovery cohort had been generated on one and the same sequencing platform. Class I and class II HLA loci were covered by the typing at four-digit resolution. The number of donors typed differed by locus, with about 629-630 for A, B, C, DRB1 and DQB1, 522 for DQA1, approximately 570 for DPA1, and some 470 for DPB1. About five DR-DQ haplotypes were treated as single units for association and clustering because of strong linkage in the cohort. Among some 400 genotyped donors of the cohort, an average of around 240,000 unique TCR beta nucleotide sequences were sequenced per donor, roughly 18% of them non-productive. The paper as a whole reports these results and caveats: Broadly in line with IMGT annotations, most TCR beta V segments showed up in productive rearrangements about 87% or about 30% of the time in an earlier analysis of a few hundred of the donors. In a later analysis, HLA-associated TCR beta chains were found to be more clonally expanded and to have lower generation probabilities than equally common non-associated chains. For the cohort, immune exposure information was limited to CMV serostatus. A group of highly shared sequence variants was considered likely to be a technical artifact of the sequencing pipeline. A later genetic analysis reported fewer N-insertions in productive TCRs among donors in an Asian-associated ancestry cluster than the 666-donor mean. In both the original and validation cohorts, the classifier was reported to diagnose cytomegalovirus status with high specificity and sensitivity. HLA typing was unavailable for some donors at each locus, so association tests used only the typed subset. Correlated functional status among segregating V segments might reflect linkage disequilibrium, but an unknown experimental factor could not be ruled out. Most CMV-associated TCR beta chains appeared to be HLA-restricted in a later analysis, and the HLA associations seemed to be driven largely by CMV exposure. In a later genetic analysis, a missense DCLRE1C variant was associated with V-gene and J-gene trimming of TCR beta chains, and the association was replicated in an independent cohort. The study listed 150 to 200 TCR beta chains as associated with cytomegalovirus. Assigning TCR associations to individual alleles was difficult when HLA alleles, especially DR and DQ, strongly co-occurred. Three of the identified cytomegalovirus-associated TCR beta chains were confirmed in vitro to be specific for cytomegalovirus antigens. Because counts were too low, 15 to 20 rarely observed V segments, including chromosome 9 orphons, were excluded from the earlier analysis of 587 of the donors. In this cohort, only TCR beta chains were sequenced, and detectable features were limited by the absence of alpha or paired-chain data. While some public TCRs were present in many individuals, most TCR sequences turned up only very rarely across donors. Because the 87-base-pair reads could not distinguish some IMGT-functional V segments, including TRBV6-2 and TRBV6-3, those segments were excluded. According to a later analysis, parvovirus B19, influenza, CMV and Epstein-Barr virus appeared linked to several top co-occurrence clusters. In a later analysis, TCR association rates were found to vary across HLA loci, with the most associated TCRs seen for DRB1 alleles and the fewest for HLA-C alleles. A further reported finding was that TCR beta sequences accurately predicted the HLA-A and HLA-B alleles for most subjects in the first cohort. Roughly uniform sequencing depth across donors was assumed in presence/absence analyses, although this assumption may not hold. Specific HLA alleles were associated with around 18,000 TCR beta sequences at a false discovery rate of 0.05 in a later analysis. The authors suggested that the approach could potentially be generalized to other disease states and immunological phenotypes.

In total, approximately 610 healthy bone marrow donors made up the cohort. At the time of sampling, all cohort members were nominally healthy, though unrecorded immune exposures were likely present. The donor was CMV seropositive and was included in the group of approximately 310 seropositive cohort members. Every donor gave a peripheral blood sample, and the peripheral blood mononuclear cells from that sample were used for TCR beta sequencing. The Qiagen DNeasy Blood Extraction Kit was used to extract genomic DNA from the blood cell samples. The library was produced with the immunoSEQ multiplex PCR assay. For the multiplex PCR, a mixture combining 60 forward primers for TCR Vbeta segments and 13 reverse primers for TCR Jbeta segments was used. The CDR3 region of rearranged TCR beta genes was amplified from genomic DNA by a multiplex PCR assay. Amplified TCR beta libraries were sequenced as 87-base-pair reads on the Illumina HiSeq System. In the paper's pipeline: A later analysis tallied 75 million to 85 million unique TCR beta chains across the approximately 670 repertoires, and around 10 million of those chains were shared by two or more donors. Raw reads were error-corrected and collapsed into unique sequences by a nearest-neighbor algorithm in which closely related sequences were merged to remove PCR and sequencing errors. V, D and J gene segments were assigned by aligning CDR3 sequences to IMGT reference sequences. For a sequence to be retained, at least a six-nucleotide match to both a V gene segment and a J gene segment was required. A rearrangement was called productive if the CDR3 had no stop codons and remained in frame with V and J, and every other rearrangement was called non-productive. CDR3 was defined according to IMGT convention as the region running from the second conserved V-encoded cysteine to the conserved J-encoded phenylalanine. In an earlier analysis of approximately 590 of the donors, sequences lacking an unambiguous match to a single V gene segment were excluded. An earlier analysis of under 750 of the donors called V segments functional above 56.7% productive rearrangements and segregating when the between-donor standard deviation exceeded 5%. A statistical classification framework was developed to diagnose cytomegalovirus status using the catalog of TCR beta chain sequences. In a later analysis, V and J genes were assigned by comparing TCR nucleotide sequences against IMGT/GENE-DB human TR gene sequences. In a later analysis, CDR3 sequences and most-parsimonious VDJ recombination scenarios were assigned using the TCRdist pipeline. In a later analysis, every TCR beta chain was defined by the combination of its CDR3 amino acid sequence and its V-gene family, and reads without a unique V-gene family were dropped. A later analysis removed 592 highly shared, low-generation-probability nucleotide sequences to deal with suspected cross-contamination and a sequencing artifact. In a later analysis, a clonal expansion index for each public chain was calculated from normalized within-repertoire ranks of inferred template counts. In a later analysis, generation probabilities were computed using a VDJ recombination model fitted to out-of-frame rearrangements, and the results were checked against IGoR. Hypergeometric tests were used in a later analysis to score TCR-TCR, TCR-HLA and TCR-CMV co-occurrence, with a repertoire-size bias correction applied to the TCR pairs. In a later analysis, false discovery rates were estimated by permuting HLA or CMV assignments 20 times. In a later analysis, co-occurring TCRs were grouped using DBSCAN, and TCRdist sequence similarity was added for clustering within HLA-allele-positive subsets. Co-occurrence clustering excluded repertoires with fewer than 30,000 or more than 120,000 public chains, plus five with anomalous nucleotide sharing. Not all clones reach the TCRdb copy of this immuneACCESS table, which keeps in-frame sequences only. Checked studies attribute under half of the gap to unresolved V genes and leave the rest unexplained. For V, J and clone size, that table is used; D and trimming come from the DNA. The sample contains roughly 100,000 clones, 70% of them found a single time. Jointly, the top ten make up roughly a tenth of the sample.

CDR1 MDHEN and CDR2 SYDVKM were looked up in the germline V gene. The germline V end is reduced by 2 bases and the J end by 2 bases; junction bases left unmatched: 21. The CDR3 sequence holds 20 residues, the cysteine and phenylalanine included. Only the CDR3 region is kept as DNA, spanning 60 bases read in frame from base 1. A word on this clone: Its recognized antigen is unknown. No per-base quality is available; no much larger clone lies one base away.

In this chain, TRBV28 is recombined with TRBJ2-7, and 7 junctional nucleotides match TRBD2. The receptor was isolated from a middle-aged man in good health and CMV-seropositive. The sequenced sample consisted of PBMCs. The CDR3 protein is CASSLVLHMGGRGSPYEQYF. The nucleotide sequence is TGTGCCAGCAGTTTAGTCCTTCACATGGGAGGGCGGGGATCCCCCTACGAGCAGTACTTC.